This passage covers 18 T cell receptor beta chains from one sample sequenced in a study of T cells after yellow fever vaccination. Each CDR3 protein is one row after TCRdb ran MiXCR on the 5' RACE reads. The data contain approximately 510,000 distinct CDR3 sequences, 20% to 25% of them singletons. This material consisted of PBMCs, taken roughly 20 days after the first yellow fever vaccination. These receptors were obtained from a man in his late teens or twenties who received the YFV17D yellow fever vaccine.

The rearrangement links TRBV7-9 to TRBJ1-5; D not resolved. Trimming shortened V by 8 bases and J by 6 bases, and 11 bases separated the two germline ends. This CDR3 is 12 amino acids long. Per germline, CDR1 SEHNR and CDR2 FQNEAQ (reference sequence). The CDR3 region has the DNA TGTGCCAGCTCCGGGAGGGCTCAGCCCCAGCATTTT. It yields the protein CASSGRAQPQHF.

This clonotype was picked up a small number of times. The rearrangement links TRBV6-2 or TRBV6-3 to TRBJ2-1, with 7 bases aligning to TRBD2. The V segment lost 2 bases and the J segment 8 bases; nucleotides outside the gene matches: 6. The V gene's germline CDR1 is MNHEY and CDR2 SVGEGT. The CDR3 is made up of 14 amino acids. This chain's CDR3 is CASSYPPGRDEQFF. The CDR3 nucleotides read TGTGCCAGCAGTTACCCCCCGGGGAGGGATGAGCAGTTCTTC.

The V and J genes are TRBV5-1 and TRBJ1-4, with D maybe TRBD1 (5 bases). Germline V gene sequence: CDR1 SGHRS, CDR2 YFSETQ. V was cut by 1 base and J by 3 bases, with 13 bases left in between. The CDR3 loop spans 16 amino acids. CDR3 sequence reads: CASSLIPGTPNEKLFF. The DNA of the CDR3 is TGCGCCAGCAGCTTGATCCCCGGGACCCCTAATGAAAAACTGTTTTTT.

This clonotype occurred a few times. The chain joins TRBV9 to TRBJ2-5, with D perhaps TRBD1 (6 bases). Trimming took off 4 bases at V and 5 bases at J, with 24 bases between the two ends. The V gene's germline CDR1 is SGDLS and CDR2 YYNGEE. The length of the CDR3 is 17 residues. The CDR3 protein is CASSLGGRSRGGETQYF. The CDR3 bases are TGTGCCAGCAGCCTAGGCGGCAGGTCCAGGGGTGGGGAGACCCAGTACTTC.

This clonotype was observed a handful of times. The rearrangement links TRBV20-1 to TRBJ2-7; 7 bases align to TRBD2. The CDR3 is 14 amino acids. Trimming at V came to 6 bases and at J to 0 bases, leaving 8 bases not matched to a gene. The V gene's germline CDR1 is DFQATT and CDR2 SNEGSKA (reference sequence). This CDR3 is CSADPSGSSYEQYF. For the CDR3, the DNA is TGCAGTGCAGATCCTAGCGGAAGCTCCTACGAGCAGTACTTC.

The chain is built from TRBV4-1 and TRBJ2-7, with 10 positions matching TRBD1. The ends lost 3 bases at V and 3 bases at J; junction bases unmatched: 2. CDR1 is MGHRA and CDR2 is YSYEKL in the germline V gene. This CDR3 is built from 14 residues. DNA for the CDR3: TGCGCCAGCAGCCAGGGGACAGGGGACTACGAGCAGTACGTC. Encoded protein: CASSQGTGDYEQYV.

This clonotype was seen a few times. The CDR3 loop reads CSAPMDRGWKTQYF. CDR3 DNA sequence: TGCAGTGCTCCAATGGACAGGGGGTGGAAGACCCAGTACTTC. The chain employs TRBV20-1 and TRBJ2-5, with 10 bases lining up with TRBD1. CDR3 length equals 14 residues. The V gene's germline CDR1 is DFQATT and CDR2 SNEGSKA (reference sequence). The J segment lost 6 bases and the V segment lost 5 bases, leaving 9 bases of the junction unmatched.

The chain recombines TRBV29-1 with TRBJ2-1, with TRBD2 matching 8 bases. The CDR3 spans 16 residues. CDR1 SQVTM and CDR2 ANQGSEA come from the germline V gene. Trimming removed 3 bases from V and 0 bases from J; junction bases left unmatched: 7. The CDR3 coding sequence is TGCAGCGTTGAGGGGCTAGCGGGCCTCTCCTACAATGAGCAGTTCTTC. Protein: CSVEGLAGLSYNEQFF.

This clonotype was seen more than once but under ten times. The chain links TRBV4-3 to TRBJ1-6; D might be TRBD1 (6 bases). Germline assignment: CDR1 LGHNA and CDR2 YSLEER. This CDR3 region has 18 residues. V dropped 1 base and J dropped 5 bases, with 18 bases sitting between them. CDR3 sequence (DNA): TGCGCCAGCAGCCAAGGGACAGCTGAAACGACCCATAATTCACCCCTCCACTTT. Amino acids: CASSQGTAETTHNSPLHF.

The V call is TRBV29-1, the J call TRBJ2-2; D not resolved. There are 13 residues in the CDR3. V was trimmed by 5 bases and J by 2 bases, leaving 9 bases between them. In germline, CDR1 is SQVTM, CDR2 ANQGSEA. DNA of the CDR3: TGCAGCGTTATACAGCCAAACACCGGGGAGCTGTTTTTT. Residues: CSVIQPNTGELFF.

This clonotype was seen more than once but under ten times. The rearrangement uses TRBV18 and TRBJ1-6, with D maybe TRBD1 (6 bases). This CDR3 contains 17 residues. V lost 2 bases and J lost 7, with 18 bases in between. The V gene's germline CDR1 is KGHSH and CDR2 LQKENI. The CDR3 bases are TGTGCCAGCTCACCAGTCCGGCAGGGGCTGACCAATTCACCCCTCCACTTT. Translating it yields CASSPVRQGLTNSPLHF. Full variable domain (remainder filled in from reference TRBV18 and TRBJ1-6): NAGVMQNPRHLVRRRGQEARLRCSPMKGHSHVYWYRQLPEEGLKFMVYLQKENIIDESGMPKERFSAEFPKEGPSILRIQQVVRGDSAAYFCASSPVRQGLTNSPLHFGNGTRLTVT.

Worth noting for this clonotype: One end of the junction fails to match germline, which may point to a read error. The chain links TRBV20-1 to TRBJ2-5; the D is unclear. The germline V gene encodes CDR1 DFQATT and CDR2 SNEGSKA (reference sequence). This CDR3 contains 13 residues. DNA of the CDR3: TGCAGCGCTATCCCCAGGACGAGAGAGACCCAGTACTTC. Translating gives CSAIPRTRETQYF.

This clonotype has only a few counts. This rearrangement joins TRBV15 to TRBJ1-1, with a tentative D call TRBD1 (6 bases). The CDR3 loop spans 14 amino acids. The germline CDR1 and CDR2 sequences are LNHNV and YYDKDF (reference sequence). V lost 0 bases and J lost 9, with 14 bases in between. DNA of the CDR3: TGTGCCACCAGCAGAGATCGGGGAGGGGGGAAAGCTTTCTTT. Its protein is CATSRDRGGGKAFF.

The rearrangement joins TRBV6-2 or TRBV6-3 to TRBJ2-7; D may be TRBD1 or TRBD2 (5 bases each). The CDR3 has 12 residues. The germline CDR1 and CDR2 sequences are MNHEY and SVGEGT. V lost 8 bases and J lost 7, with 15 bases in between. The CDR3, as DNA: TGTGCCAGCGGGATTTGGGGACGGGAGCAGTACTTC. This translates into CASGIWGREQYF.

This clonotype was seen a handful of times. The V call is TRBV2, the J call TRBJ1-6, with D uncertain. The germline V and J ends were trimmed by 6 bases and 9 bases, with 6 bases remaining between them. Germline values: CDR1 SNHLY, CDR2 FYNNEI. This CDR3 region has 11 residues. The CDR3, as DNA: TGTGCCAGCAGAACGACTTCACCCCTCCACTTT. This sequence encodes CASRTTSPLHF.

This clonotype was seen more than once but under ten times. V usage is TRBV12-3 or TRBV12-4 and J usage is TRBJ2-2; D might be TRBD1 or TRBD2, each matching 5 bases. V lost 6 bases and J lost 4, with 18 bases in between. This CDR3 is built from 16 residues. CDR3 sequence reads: CASRDRDSAGTGELFF. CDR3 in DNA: TGTGCCAGCAGAGACAGAGACTCGGCGGGCACCGGGGAGCTGTTTTTT.

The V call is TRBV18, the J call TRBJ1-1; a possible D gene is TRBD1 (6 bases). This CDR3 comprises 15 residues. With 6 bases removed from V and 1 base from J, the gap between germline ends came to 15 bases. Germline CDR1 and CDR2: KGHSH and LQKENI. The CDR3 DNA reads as TGTGCCAGCTCCGCACAGGGATCCCCGAACACTGAAGCTTTCTTT. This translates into CASSAQGSPNTEAFF.

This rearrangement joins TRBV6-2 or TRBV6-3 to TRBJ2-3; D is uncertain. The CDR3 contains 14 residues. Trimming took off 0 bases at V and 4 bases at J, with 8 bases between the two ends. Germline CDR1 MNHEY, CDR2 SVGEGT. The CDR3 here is CASSYSTIADTQYF. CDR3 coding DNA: TGTGCCAGCAGTTACTCGACGATCGCAGATACGCAGTATTTT.